This entry lists 30 T cell receptor beta chains sequenced from one sample in a study of blood T cell repertoires in COVID-19. TCRdb's table, derived via immunoSEQ multiplex PCR, lists solely in-frame clones and lacks some. The sample has about 360,000 clones; 88% are singletons. The sample consisted of PBMCs or T cells enriched from blood (not recorded which). Receptors originate from a woman aged 40 to 50 with acute COVID-19.

The CDR3 nucleotides read TGCGCCAGCAGCCACGGACAGTTGAACACCGGGGAGCTGTTTTTT. Its protein product is CASSHGQLNTGELFF. The gene calls are TRBV4-1 and TRBJ2-2; D possibly corresponds to TRBD1 (6 bases). The V and J ends lost 3 bases and 1 base respectively, with 9 bases between them. Germline loops: CDR1 MGHRA, CDR2 YSYEKL. The CDR3 sequence is 15 residues long.

This clone has just one count. This chain joins TRBV25-1 and TRBJ1-3; D is undetermined. The V gene's germline CDR1 is MGHDK and CDR2 SYGVNS. Trimming took 1 base from V and 0 from J, leaving 10 bases between them. This CDR3 contains 16 residues. CDR3 sequence (DNA): TGTGCCAGCAGTGAATCCGACACCTACTCTGGAAACACCATATATTTT. Translating gives CASSESDTYSGNTIYF. Supplemented by reference TRBV25-1 and TRBJ1-3, the full variable domain reads EADIYQTPRYLVIGTGKKITLECSQTMGHDKMYWYQQDPGMELHLIHYSYGVNSTEKGDLSSESTVSRIRTEHFPLTLESARPSHTSQYLCASSESDTYSGNTIYFGEGSWLTVV.

V and J are TRBV6-6 and TRBJ1-5; D uncertain. Per the germline V gene, CDR1 is MNHNY and CDR2 is SVGAGI (reference sequence). V was pared by 3 bases and J by 6 bases, with 9 bases between. The CDR3 spans 13 residues. CDR3 in DNA: TGTGCCAGCAGTTATCGGGAGAGTCAGCCCCAGCATTTT. Translated: CASSYRESQPQHF.

This chain uses TRBV27 with TRBJ1-5; D possibly corresponds to TRBD1 (6 bases). V lost 5 bases, J lost 9 bases, and 20 bases lay in between. The CDR3 spans 15 residues. Germline loops: CDR1 MNHEY, CDR2 SMNVEV (reference sequence). CDR3 nucleotide sequence: TGTGCCAGCAGTCCCTCCGGGACACCGGTGTGGCCCCAGCATTTT. Translation: CASSPSGTPVWPQHF.

The chain recombines TRBV5-1 with TRBJ1-1; 12 bases match TRBD1. CDR1 SGHRS and CDR2 YFSETQ come from the germline V gene. The CDR3 sequence is 13 residues long. V lost 4 bases to trimming and J lost 9 bases; unmatched junction nucleotides: 4. The CDR3 DNA follows: TGCGCCAGCAGCCAGGGACAGGGGGCGAAAGCTTTCTTT. It encodes CASSQGQGAKAFF.

V and J are TRBV19 and TRBJ1-2; tentatively, D is TRBD1 (5 bases). This CDR3 region has 14 residues. The germline V gene has CDR1 LNHDA and CDR2 SQIVND (reference sequence). V was pared by 5 bases and J by 7 bases, with 17 bases between. The CDR3 sequence: CASSPLVRVPGYTF. CDR3 nucleotides: TGTGCCAGTAGTCCTTTAGTCAGGGTTCCTGGCTACACCTTC. Supplemented by reference TRBV19 and TRBJ1-2, the full variable domain reads DGGITQSPKYLFRKEGQNVTLSCEQNLNHDAMYWYRQDPGQGLRLIYYSQIVNDFQKGDIAEGYSVSREKKESFPLTVTSAQKNPTAFYLCASSPLVRVPGYTFGSGTRLTVV.

The V call is TRBV6-5, the J call TRBJ2-1; weak D call: TRBD2 (7 bases). Germline V gene lookup returns CDR1 MNHEY and CDR2 SVGAGI. This CDR3 region has 13 residues. Trimming removed 4 bases from V and 8 bases from J, with 12 bases in between. The CDR3 spells CASSWGGTDEQFF. CDR3 nucleotides: TGTGCCAGCAGTTGGGGGGGCACTGATGAGCAGTTCTTC.

The CDR3 nucleotides are TGTGCCATTCCGGATCGGTGGGGGGTAGGAGAAAAACTGTTTTTT. It yields the protein CAIPDRWGVGEKLFF. The rearrangement uses TRBV7-9 and TRBJ1-4, with a tentative D call TRBD1 (5 bases). CDR1 and CDR2 from the germline V gene are SEHNR and FQNEAQ (reference sequence). The CDR3 totals 15 residues. V lost 10 bases and J 8 bases, leaving 23 bases between the germline ends.

V is TRBV27 and J is TRBJ2-3, with 8 nucleotides matching TRBD2. The CDR3 runs to 14 residues. V trimming: 4 bases; J trimming: 3 bases; junction bases outside the gene matches: 3. Per the germline V gene, CDR1 is MNHEY and CDR2 is SMNVEV (reference sequence). CDR3 sequence (DNA): TGTGCCAGCAGTTCAGCGGGGGTAACAGATACGCAGTATTTT. The encoded protein is CASSSAGVTDTQYF.

J is TRBJ1-6 and V is TRBV5-4; D is uncertain. Germline V gives CDR1 SGHNT, CDR2 YYREEE (reference sequence). V gave up 2 bases and J gave up 14 bases, with 17 bases separating them. This CDR3 contains 14 residues. Written as DNA, the CDR3 is TGTGCCAGCAGCTTCGATACTCTCGAAGAATCCCTCCACTTT. This translates into CASSFDTLEESLHF.

The chain has TRBV24-1 and TRBJ2-7, with 8 nucleotides matching TRBD1. With V trimmed by 0 bases and J by 3 bases, 12 bases remained unmatched. This CDR3 comprises 18 residues. Germline CDR1 and CDR2: KGHDR and SFDVKD. CDR3 sequence (DNA): TGTGCCACCAGTGATTTGCTCACGCCTGGACAGGGATACTACGAGCAGTACTTC. This gives the protein CATSDLLTPGQGYYEQYF.

The gene calls are TRBV6-5 and TRBJ2-1, with D hard to call. V gave up 2 bases and J gave up 5 bases, with 7 bases separating them. The germline V gene has CDR1 MNHEY and CDR2 SVGAGI. This CDR3 comprises 13 residues. This CDR3 reads CASSYPRNNEQFF. CDR3 DNA sequence: TGTGCCAGCAGTTACCCGCGGAACAATGAGCAGTTCTTC.

V is TRBV11-3 and J is TRBJ2-1; 7 nucleotides line up with TRBD2. The CDR3 loop spans 15 amino acids. Looked up from germline, CDR1 is SGHNT and CDR2 is YENEEA. After removal of 1 base from V and 7 bases from J, the junction contained 7 bases not matched to a gene. The CDR3 DNA is TGTGCCAGCAGCTTAGTCAGCGGGGCAACGAATGAGCAGTTCTTC. This encodes CASSLVSGATNEQFF. The full variable domain, its missing parts supplied by reference TRBV11-3 and TRBJ2-1, is EAGVVQSPRYKIIEKKQPVAFWCNPISGHNTLYWYLQNLGQGPELLIRYENEEAVDDSQLPKDRFSAERLKGVDSTLKIQPAELGDSAVYLCASSLVSGATNEQFFGPGTRLTVL.

This chain links TRBV19 with TRBJ1-4, with D tentatively TRBD1 (6 bases). Germline CDR1 reads LNHDA; CDR2 reads SQIVND (reference sequence). The CDR3 covers 16 residues. V shed 2 bases and J shed 3 bases, with 13 bases lying between them. CDR3 nucleotides: TGTGCCAGTAGTATACCACGACAGGCCCCTAATGAAAAACTGTTTTTT. Translation gives CASSIPRQAPNEKLFF.

The V and J genes are TRBV6-5 and TRBJ2-7; 11 bases agree with TRBD1. Germline CDR1 MNHEY, CDR2 SVGAGI. After removal of 6 bases from V and 4 bases from J, the junction contained 5 bases not matched to a gene. The CDR3 contains 14 residues. The CDR3 bases are TGTGCCAGCAGAGGACAGGGGGCGCGGTACGAGCAGTACTTC. This sequence encodes CASRGQGARYEQYF.

The chain joins TRBV12-3 or TRBV12-4 to TRBJ1-2; possible D gene TRBD1, 6 bases. CDR3 length equals 12 residues. Trimming stripped 7 bases from V and 4 bases from J, with 10 bases between. The CDR3 protein is CASKQGFYGYTF. The CDR3 region has the DNA TGTGCCAGCAAACAGGGTTTCTATGGCTACACCTTC.

V gene TRBV11-2 combines with J gene TRBJ2-1; 7 positions agree with TRBD1. J gave up 2 bases and V 4 bases, and 14 bases lay outside the gene matches. The CDR3 runs to 18 residues. CDR1 and CDR2 (germline): SGHAT, FQNNGV. CDR3 nucleotides: TGTGCCAGCAGCTGGACTGGGCCGGGACAGTACACCTACAATGAGCAGTTCTTC. It codes for CASSWTGPGQYTYNEQFF.

This clone was seen a few times. This sequence joins TRBV15 and TRBJ2-7; TRBD1 matches at 8 bases. J gave up 3 bases and V 5 bases, and 6 bases lay outside the gene matches. Germline loops: CDR1 LNHNV, CDR2 YYDKDF (reference sequence). The CDR3 runs 14 residues. CDR3 amino acids: CATSLIGQGYEQYF. CDR3 coding DNA: TGTGCCACCAGCCTAATTGGACAGGGCTACGAGCAGTACTTC. Looking up the rest from reference TRBV15 and TRBJ2-7 gives the full variable domain: DAMVIQNPRYQVTQFGKPVTLSCSQTLNHNVMYWYQQKSSQAPKLLFHYYDKDFNNEADTPDNFQSRRPNTSFCFLDIRSPGLGDTAMYLCATSLIGQGYEQYFGPGTRLTVT.

The chain joins TRBV18 to TRBJ2-2; no firm D call. CDR3 length: 12 amino acids. V was trimmed by 3 bases and J by 6 bases, leaving 5 bases between them. Germline V gene data show CDR1 as KGHSH and CDR2 as LQKENI. The CDR3 reads CASSPSSGELFF. The CDR3 DNA follows: TGTGCCAGCTCACCGAGCTCCGGGGAGCTGTTTTTT.

CDR3 region: CASSRLPGTDEKLFF. CDR3 DNA: TGTGCCAGCAGCCGACTACCCGGGACAGACGAAAAACTGTTTTTT. This chain uses TRBV7-6 with TRBJ1-4; TRBD1 aligns across 7 bases. Per the germline V gene, CDR1 is SGHVS and CDR2 is FNYEAQ. Unmatched junction bases numbered 11, after V lost 5 bases and J lost 8 bases. This CDR3 is 15 amino acids long.

The J gene is TRBJ1-2, the V gene TRBV18; 8 positions match TRBD1. After removal of 3 bases from V and 6 bases from J, the junction contained 9 bases not matched to a gene. This CDR3 contains 15 residues. In germline, CDR1 is KGHSH, CDR2 LQKENI. DNA of the CDR3: TGTGCCAGCTCACCCCAGTCCGGGACAGGAAATGGCTACACCTTC. It yields the protein CASSPQSGTGNGYTF.

V usage is TRBV5-1 and J usage is TRBJ2-1; 10 nucleotides match TRBD2. Germline values: CDR1 SGHRS, CDR2 YFSETQ. The CDR3 sequence is 15 residues long. The trim removed 7 bases at V and 8 bases at J, leaving 12 bases unmatched. The CDR3 nucleotides are TGCGCCAGCGCCTCCAGCGGGGGGGCCGCCCATGAGCAGTTCTTC. It is translated as CASASSGGAAHEQFF.

The V and J genes are TRBV12-3 or TRBV12-4 and TRBJ1-2; possible D gene TRBD1, 5 bases. This CDR3 spans 11 amino acids. The V and J ends lost 8 bases and 2 bases respectively, with 6 bases between them. The CDR3 DNA is TGTGCCAGCCGACAGAACTATGGCTACACCTTC. It specifies CASRQNYGYTF.

V and J are TRBV7-9 and TRBJ1-3, with D uncertain. Trimming removed 2 bases at V and 0 bases at J, with 11 bases between. This CDR3 spans 16 amino acids. Germline assignment: CDR1 SEHNR and CDR2 FQNEAQ (reference sequence). Here the CDR3 reads CASSLFREYSGNTIYF. The CDR3 region has the DNA TGTGCCAGCAGCTTATTTAGAGAATACTCTGGAAACACCATATATTTT.

This chain uses TRBV25-1 with TRBJ1-1; D not resolved. CDR3 size: 12 residues. Trimming took off 7 bases at V and 4 bases at J, with 10 bases between the two ends. Germline V gene sequence: CDR1 MGHDK, CDR2 SYGVNS. The CDR3: CASTSLSTEAFF. For the CDR3, the DNA is TGTGCCAGCACATCGTTGAGCACTGAAGCTTTCTTT.

This clone was seen only once. The chain combines TRBV7-9 with TRBJ2-4, with D possibly TRBD2 on 6 matching bases. Trimming took 5 bases from V and 5 from J, leaving 16 bases between them. Germline CDR1 and CDR2: SEHNR and FQNEAQ (reference sequence). The CDR3 length is 15 residues. CDR3 nucleotide sequence: TGTGCCAGCAGCACGTCCTCCGGGACTCAAAACATTCAGTACTTC. As protein: CASSTSSGTQNIQYF.

The V call is TRBV27, the J call TRBJ2-7; 8 bases are a match to TRBD2. This CDR3 is 12 amino acids long. V trimming: 6 bases; J trimming: 6 bases; junction bases outside the gene matches: 4. Germline loops: CDR1 MNHEY, CDR2 SMNVEV (reference sequence). CDR3 bases: TGTGCCAGCAGCCGGGGGGGAGCCGAGCAGTACTTC. Amino acids: CASSRGGAEQYF.

V and J are TRBV5-8 and TRBJ2-7; TRBD1 might be the D (6 bases). This CDR3 is 14 amino acids long. Germline V gene lookup returns CDR1 SGHTS and CDR2 YDEGEE. Trimming pared 2 bases from V and 7 bases from J, leaving 16 bases between. The CDR3 DNA follows: TGTGCCAGCAGCTTAAACAGGGAGCCTAGGGAGCAGTACTTC. This gives the protein CASSLNREPREQYF.

V and J are TRBV5-6 and TRBJ2-3; 7 bases map to TRBD2. With V trimmed by 0 bases and J by 2 bases, 6 bases remained unmatched. Per germline, CDR1 SGHDT and CDR2 YYEEEE. CDR3 size: 16 residues. DNA for the CDR3: TGTGCCAGCAGCTTGGCCCCAGCGGGGACCACAGATACGCAGTATTTT. Translating it yields CASSLAPAGTTDTQYF.

The chain carries TRBV7-2 and TRBJ1-4, with D possibly matching TRBD1 (5 bases). Trimming took off 2 bases at V and 5 bases at J, with 12 bases between the two ends. This CDR3 comprises 15 residues. CDR1 SGHTA and CDR2 FQGNSA come from the germline V gene. The CDR3 DNA reads TGTGCCAGCAGCTTACACGCAGGGTCAAATGAAAAACTGTTTTTT. It yields the protein CASSLHAGSNEKLFF.